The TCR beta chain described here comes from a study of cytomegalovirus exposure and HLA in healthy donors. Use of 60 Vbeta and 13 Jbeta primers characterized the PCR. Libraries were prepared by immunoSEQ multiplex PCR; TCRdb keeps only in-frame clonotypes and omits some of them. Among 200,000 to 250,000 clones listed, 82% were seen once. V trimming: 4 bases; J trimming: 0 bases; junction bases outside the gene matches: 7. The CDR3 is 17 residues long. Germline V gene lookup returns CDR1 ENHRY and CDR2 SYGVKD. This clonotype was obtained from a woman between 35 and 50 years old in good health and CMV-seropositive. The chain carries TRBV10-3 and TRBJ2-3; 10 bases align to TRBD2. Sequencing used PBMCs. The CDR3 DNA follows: TGTGCCATCAGTGGGGCTAGCGGGGGACCGAGCACAGATACGCAGTATTTT. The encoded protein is CAISGASGGPSTDTQYF.